A single sample gave rise to the 22 T cell receptor beta chains below, sequenced in a study of blood T cell repertoires in COVID-19. Sequencing used immunoSEQ multiplex PCR; TCRdb keeps in-frame clones, though not all of them. The sample contains roughly 250,000 clones, 85% to 90% of which appear only once. The source material was peripheral blood. The receptors derive from a woman aged 40 to 55 who had recovered from COVID-19.

The chain joins TRBV9 to TRBJ1-2, with a possible D match to TRBD1 (5 bases). The germline CDR1 and CDR2 sequences are SGDLS and YYNGEE. V lost 3 bases, J lost 8 bases, and 5 bases lay in between. The length of the CDR3 is 10 residues. The CDR3 sequence is CASSGQGYTF. CDR3 in DNA: TGTGCCAGCAGCGGACAGGGCTACACCTTC.

This clone was seen just once. The rearrangement links TRBV30 to TRBJ2-3; TRBD2 aligns across 11 bases. Germline V lookup: CDR1 GTSNPN, CDR2 SVGIG (reference sequence). This CDR3 has 16 amino acids. J lost 0 bases, V lost 5 bases, and 7 bases had no gene match. The CDR3 reads CAWDSGRVLSTDTQYF. Written as DNA, the CDR3 is TGTGCCTGGGATAGCGGGAGGGTCCTTAGCACAGATACGCAGTATTTT.

V is TRBV29-1 and J is TRBJ2-3; 8 nucleotides align to TRBD1. Trimming at V came to 7 bases and at J to 2 bases, leaving 11 bases not matched to a gene. In germline, CDR1 is SQVTM, CDR2 ANQGSEA. The CDR3 contains 15 residues. The chain's CDR3 is CSAQGARDSTDTQYF. CDR3 sequence (DNA): TGCAGCGCCCAGGGGGCCAGGGATTCCACAGATACGCAGTATTTT.

V is TRBV10-1 and J is TRBJ2-7; 7 nucleotides align to TRBD2. Trimming removed 0 bases from V and 0 bases from J; junction bases left unmatched: 8. The CDR3 has 17 amino acids. The germline V gene encodes CDR1 WNHNN and CDR2 SYGVQD (reference sequence). CDR3 sequence reads: CASSESGGRTVSYEQYV. CDR3 nucleotides: TGCGCCAGCAGTGAGTCGGGGGGGAGGACCGTCTCCTACGAGCAGTACGTC.

This chain uses TRBV7-9 with TRBJ2-2, with D maybe TRBD2 (6 bases). Germline V gives CDR1 SEHNR, CDR2 FQNEAQ (reference sequence). The CDR3 is 14 residues long. V lost 5 bases, J lost 6 bases, and 13 bases lay in between. CDR3 in DNA: TGTGCCAGCAGCCTTAGGCGGGGTGCCGGGGAGCTGTTTTTT. Protein sequence: CASSLRRGAGELFF.

CDR3 sequence (DNA): TGTGCCAGCAGCCCGCGGACAGTCCCAGGAGGCACTGAAGCTTTCTTT. Its translation: CASSPRTVPGGTEAFF. The V gene is TRBV14, the J gene TRBJ1-1, with D perhaps TRBD1 (6 bases). The CDR3 has 16 amino acids. Trimming left V 4 bases short and J 4 bases short, with 19 bases between. CDR1 is SGHDN, CDR2 FVKESK, per germline.

V usage is TRBV6-5 and J usage is TRBJ1-4; possible D gene TRBD1, 5 bases. Germline values: CDR1 MNHEY, CDR2 SVGAGI. The CDR3 is 15 amino acids. The V end was cut by 2 bases, the J end by 3 bases, with 10 bases between. The CDR3 DNA reads TGTGCCAGCAGTTACGGGGGGGGATCTAATGAAAAACTGTTTTTT. It translates to CASSYGGGSNEKLFF.

The chain carries TRBV30 and TRBJ1-6; TRBD1 aligns across 9 bases. The CDR3 is 13 residues long. Trimming took 1 base from V and 19 from J; bases not matched to a gene: 11. Germline V gene data show CDR1 as GTSNPN and CDR2 as SVGIG (reference sequence). The CDR3 coding sequence is TGTGCCTGGAGTGAGGGACAGGGCCTTGGGGGGCACTTT. Amino acid sequence: CAWSEGQGLGGHF.

The rearrangement uses TRBV4-2 and TRBJ1-2, with no clear D. CDR1 is LGHNA, CDR2 YNFKEQ, per germline. V lost 8 bases, J lost 3 bases, and 19 bases lay in between. This CDR3 is 15 amino acids long. The CDR3 spells CASLPRRAPYYGYTF. The CDR3 DNA reads TGTGCCAGCCTCCCCCGGAGGGCCCCTTACTATGGCTACACCTTC.

The V call is TRBV14, the J call TRBJ1-2; 7 nucleotides agree with TRBD1. V dropped 2 bases and J dropped 0; count of bases not matched to a gene: 15. Germline-derived CDR1 and CDR2 are SGHDN and FVKESK. This CDR3 is 19 amino acids long. In DNA form, the CDR3 reads TGTGCCAGCAGCCAAAAGGTCGTCGGGACAGTGCCAGCTAACTATGGCTACACCTTC. This translates into CASSQKVVGTVPANYGYTF. Based on the CDR3 plus reference TRBV14 and TRBJ1-2, the full variable domain is EAGVTQFPSHSVIEKGQTVTLRCDPISGHDNLYWYRRVMGKEIKFLLHFVKESKQDESGMPNNRFLAERTGGTYSTLKVQPAELEDSGVYFCASSQKVVGTVPANYGYTFGSGTRLTVV.

This rearrangement joins TRBV7-3 to TRBJ2-3; 7 bases agree with TRBD1. CDR1 and CDR2 from the germline V gene are SGHTA and FQGTGA. CDR3 size: 15 residues. V lost 5 bases, J lost 1 base, and 6 bases stayed unmatched. The CDR3 here is CASSLGQEGTDTQYF. The CDR3 nucleotides are TGTGCCAGCAGCCTCGGACAGGAGGGCACAGATACGCAGTATTTT.

This clone has only one observation. The chain is built from TRBV7-2 and TRBJ2-7, with D hard to call. Germline V gene data show CDR1 as SGHTA and CDR2 as FQGNSA. V was clipped by 4 bases and J by 3 bases, with 10 bases between them. This CDR3 contains 13 residues. The CDR3 DNA reads TGTGCCAGCAGCTGGAACTCAGGCTACGAGCAGTACGTC. Translating gives CASSWNSGYEQYV.

The chain recombines TRBV24-1 with TRBJ1-2; possibly TRBD1 for D (6 bases). V was clipped by 7 bases and J by 4 bases, with 24 bases between them. Germline V lookup: CDR1 KGHDR, CDR2 SFDVKD. The CDR3 has 17 residues. The CDR3 here is CATSPSLWAGDIYGYTF. The CDR3 bases are TGTGCCACCAGCCCATCCCTTTGGGCAGGGGACATCTATGGCTACACCTTC.

This chain links TRBV30 with TRBJ2-2; perhaps TRBD2 as D (6 bases). CDR1 is GTSNPN and CDR2 is SVGIG in the germline V gene (reference sequence). CDR3 length equals 13 residues. Trimming shortened V by 2 bases and J by 6 bases, and 10 bases separated the two germline ends. The CDR3 bases are TGTGCCTGGAGTATCACTAGCTCCGGGGAGCTGTTTTTT. Translated, it gives CAWSITSSGELFF.

V usage is TRBV7-2 and J usage is TRBJ1-4; perhaps TRBD1 as D (6 bases). The CDR3 covers 14 residues. Germline values: CDR1 SGHTA, CDR2 FQGNSA. V lost 7 bases to trimming and J lost 7 bases, with 16 bases between them. CDR3 amino acids: CASTRIGGGEKLFF. For the CDR3, the DNA is TGTGCCAGCACCCGGATTGGGGGCGGTGAAAAACTGTTTTTT. The variable domain in full, completed from reference TRBV7-2 and TRBJ1-4, reads GAGVSQSPSNKVTEKGKDVELRCDPISGHTALYWYRQSLGQGLEFLIYFQGNSAPDKSGLPSDRFSAERTGGSVSTLTIQRTQQEDSAVYLCASTRIGGGEKLFFGSGTQLSVL.

The rearrangement links TRBV7-8 to TRBJ1-5; tentative D call: TRBD1 (6 bases). Germline assignment: CDR1 SGHVS and CDR2 FQNEAQ. This CDR3 has 17 residues. V lost 3 bases to trimming and J lost 0 bases, with 15 bases between them. The CDR3 bases are TGTGCCAGCAGCTTTATCAGGGGTGCCTATAGCAATCAGCCCCAGCATTTT. Translated: CASSFIRGAYSNQPQHF. Combining the CDR3 with reference TRBV7-8 and TRBJ1-5 gives the whole variable domain GAGVSQSPRYKVAKRGQDVALRCDPISGHVSLFWYQQALGQGPEFLTYFQNEAQLDKSGLPSDRFFAERPEGSVSTLKIQRTQQEDSAVYLCASSFIRGAYSNQPQHFGDGTRLSIL.

The chain carries TRBV6-5 and TRBJ1-5, with 10 bases identical to TRBD1. This CDR3 is built from 15 residues. With V trimmed by 2 bases and J by 4 bases, 2 bases remained unmatched. Germline CDR1 and CDR2: MNHEY and SVGAGI. CDR3 nucleotide sequence: TGTGCCAGCAGTTACGGGGGACAGGGGAATCAGCCCCAGCATTTT. Translation gives CASSYGGQGNQPQHF.

This clone was seen a few times. This rearrangement joins TRBV24-1 to TRBJ1-3, with 10 bases identical to TRBD1. After removal of 5 bases from V and 0 bases from J, the junction contained 15 bases not matched to a gene. This CDR3 has 20 residues. Germline V CDR1 and CDR2: KGHDR, SFDVKD. CDR3 loop: CATSAGPGQGLFSSGNTIYF. Here the CDR3 DNA reads TGTGCCACCAGTGCCGGACCGGGACAGGGGCTCTTTAGCTCTGGAAACACCATATATTTT.

The chain recombines TRBV11-3 with TRBJ1-2; TRBD1 aligns across 10 bases. The CDR3 is 18 residues long. J was trimmed by 4 bases and V by 3 bases; bases with no gene match: 14. Per germline, CDR1 SGHNT and CDR2 YENEEA. The CDR3 sequence: CASSFPGDRGAGVYGYTF. In DNA form, the CDR3 reads TGTGCCAGCAGCTTCCCCGGGGACAGGGGCGCAGGGGTCTATGGCTACACCTTC. Together with reference TRBV11-3 and TRBJ1-2, the CDR3 gives the full variable domain: EAGVVQSPRYKIIEKKQPVAFWCNPISGHNTLYWYLQNLGQGPELLIRYENEEAVDDSQLPKDRFSAERLKGVDSTLKIQPAELGDSAVYLCASSFPGDRGAGVYGYTFGSGTRLTVV.

Comments on this clone: The sample carries other DNA sequences with the same CDR3. This chain's CDR3 is CASSYSGGGTEAFF. In DNA, the CDR3 is TGTGCCAGCAGTTACTCAGGGGGCGGAACTGAAGCTTTCTTT. J is TRBJ1-1 and V is TRBV6-2 or TRBV6-3; 7 positions agree with TRBD1. The CDR3 is made up of 14 amino acids. The germline CDR1 and CDR2 sequences are MNHEY and SVGEGT. The V segment lost 0 bases and the J segment 5 bases; nucleotides outside the gene matches: 3.

CDR3 region: CAISEHSYGYTF. For the CDR3, the DNA is TGTGCCATCAGTGAGCACAGCTATGGCTACACCTTC. The chain joins TRBV10-3 to TRBJ1-2; D not resolved. Trimming took 2 bases from V and 4 from J, leaving 5 bases between them. This CDR3 comprises 12 residues. Germline lookup yields CDR1 ENHRY and CDR2 SYGVKD.

The genes are TRBV29-1 and TRBJ1-1, with 7 nucleotides matching TRBD1. This CDR3 spans 14 amino acids. V lost 6 bases, J lost 4 bases, and 11 bases stayed unmatched. From germline, CDR1 is SQVTM and CDR2 ANQGSEA. DNA of the CDR3: TGCAGCGTGAAGACCCCCGGGACAGCCACTGAAGCTTTCTTT. It specifies CSVKTPGTATEAFF.